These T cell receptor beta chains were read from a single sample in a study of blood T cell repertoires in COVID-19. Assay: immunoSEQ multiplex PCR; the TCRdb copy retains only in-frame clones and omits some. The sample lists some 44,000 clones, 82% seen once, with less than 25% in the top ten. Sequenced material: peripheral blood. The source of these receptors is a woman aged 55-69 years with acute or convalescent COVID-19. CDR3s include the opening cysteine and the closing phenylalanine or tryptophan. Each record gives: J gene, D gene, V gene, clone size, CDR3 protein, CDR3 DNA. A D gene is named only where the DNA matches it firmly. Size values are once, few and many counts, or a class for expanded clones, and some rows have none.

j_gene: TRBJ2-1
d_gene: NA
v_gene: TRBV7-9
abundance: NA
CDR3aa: CASSLGQGINEQFF
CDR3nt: TGTGCCAGCAGCTTAGGTCAGGGGATCAATGAGCAGTTCTTC

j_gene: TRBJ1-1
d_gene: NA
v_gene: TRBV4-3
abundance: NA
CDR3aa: CASSQDYGVKGTEAFF
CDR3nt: TGCGCCAGCAGCCAAGATTATGGGGTAAAGGGGACTGAAGCTTTCTTT

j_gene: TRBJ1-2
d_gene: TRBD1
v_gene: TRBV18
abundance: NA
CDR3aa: CASSPDRGNNYGYTF
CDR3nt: TGTGCCAGCTCACCAGACAGGGGGAACAACTATGGCTACACCTTC

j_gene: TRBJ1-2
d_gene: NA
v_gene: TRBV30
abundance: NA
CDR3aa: CAWNPPNDRYGYTF
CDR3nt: TGTGCCTGGAACCCCCCTAATGACAGATATGGCTACACCTTC

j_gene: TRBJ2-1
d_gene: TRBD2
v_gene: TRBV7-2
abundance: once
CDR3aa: CASSLAGRGGYNEQFF
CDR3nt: TGTGCCAGCAGCTTAGCTGGGCGGGGGGGTTACAATGAGCAGTTCTTC

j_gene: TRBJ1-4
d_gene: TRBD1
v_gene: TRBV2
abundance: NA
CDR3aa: CASRTIRGATNEKLFF
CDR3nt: TGTGCCAGCAGGACCATCAGGGGGGCAACTAATGAAAAACTGTTTTTT

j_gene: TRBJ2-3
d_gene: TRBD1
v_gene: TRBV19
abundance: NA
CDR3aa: CASSIVVGGLSTDTQYF
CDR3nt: TGTGCCAGTAGTATTGTGGTAGGGGGCTTAAGCACAGATACGCAGTATTTT

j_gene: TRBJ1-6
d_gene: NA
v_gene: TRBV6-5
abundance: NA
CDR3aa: CASSRFGGSNSPLHF
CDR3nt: TGTGCCAGCAGCCGATTCGGGGGTAGTAATTCACCCCTCCACTTT

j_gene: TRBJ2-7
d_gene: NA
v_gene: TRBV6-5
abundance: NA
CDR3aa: CAIGRGVDYEQYF
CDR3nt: TGTGCCATAGGACGGGGAGTAGACTACGAGCAGTACTTC

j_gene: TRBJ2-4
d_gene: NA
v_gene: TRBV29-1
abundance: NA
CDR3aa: CSGLELAKNIQYF
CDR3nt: TGCAGCGGACTGGAACTAGCCAAAAACATTCAGTACTTC

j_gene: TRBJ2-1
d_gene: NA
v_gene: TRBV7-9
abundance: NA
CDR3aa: CAKSVSYNEQFF
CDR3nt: TGTGCCAAATCAGTCTCCTACAATGAGCAGTTCTTC

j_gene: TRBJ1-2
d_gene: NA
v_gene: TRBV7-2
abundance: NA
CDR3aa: CARPGSAGYTF
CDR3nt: TGTGCCAGACCAGGGTCTGCTGGCTACACCTTC

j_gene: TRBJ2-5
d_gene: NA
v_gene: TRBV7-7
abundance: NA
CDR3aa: CASSLDITAGETQYF
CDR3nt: TGTGCTAGCAGCTTAGATATCACCGCGGGGGAGACCCAGTACTTC

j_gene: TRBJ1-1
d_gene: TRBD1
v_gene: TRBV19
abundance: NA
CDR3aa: CASSSDRDRGTEAFF
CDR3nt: TGTGCCAGTAGTTCCGACAGGGATCGGGGCACTGAAGCTTTCTTT

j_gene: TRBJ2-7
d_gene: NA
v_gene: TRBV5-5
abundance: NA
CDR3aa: CASSLDTTYEQYF
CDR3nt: TGTGCCAGCAGCTTGGACACCACCTACGAGCAGTACTTC

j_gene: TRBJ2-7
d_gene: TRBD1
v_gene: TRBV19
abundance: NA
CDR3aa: CASSTTGSGSYEQYF
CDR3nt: TGTGCCAGTAGTACGACAGGGAGCGGCTCCTACGAGCAGTACTTC

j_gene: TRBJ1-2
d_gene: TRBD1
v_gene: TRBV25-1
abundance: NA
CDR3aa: CASSEDRGRPGSGYTF
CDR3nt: TGTGCCAGCAGTGAGGACAGGGGAAGACCAGGGTCTGGCTACACCTTC

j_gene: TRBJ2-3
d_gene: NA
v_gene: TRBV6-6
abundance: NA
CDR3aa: CASSHRGGGSTDTQYF
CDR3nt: TGTGCCAGCAGTCACCGAGGGGGGGGGAGCACAGATACGCAGTATTTT

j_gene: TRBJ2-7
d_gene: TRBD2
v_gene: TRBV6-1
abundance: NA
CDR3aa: CASSDLAGPYEQYF
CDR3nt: TGTGCCAGCAGTGACCTAGCGGGCCCATACGAGCAGTACTTC

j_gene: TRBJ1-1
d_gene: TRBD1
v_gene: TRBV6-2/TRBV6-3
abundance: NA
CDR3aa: CASSYSIFGRDRGREAFF
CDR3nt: TGTGCCAGCAGTTACTCGATTTTCGGGAGGGACAGGGGCAGGGAAGCTTTCTTT

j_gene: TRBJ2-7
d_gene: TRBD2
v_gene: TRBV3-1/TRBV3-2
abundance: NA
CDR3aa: CASSPVTSGGYEQYF
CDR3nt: TGTGCCAGCAGCCCCGTGACTAGCGGGGGGTACGAGCAGTACTTC

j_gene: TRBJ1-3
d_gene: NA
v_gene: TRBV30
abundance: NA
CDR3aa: CACKRGSGNTIYF
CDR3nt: TGTGCCTGCAAGCGGGGATCCGGAAACACCATATATTTT

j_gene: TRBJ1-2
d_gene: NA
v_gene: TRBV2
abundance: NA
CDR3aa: CASSDEGSYYGYTF
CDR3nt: TGTGCCAGCAGTGATGAGGGATCGTACTATGGCTACACCTTC

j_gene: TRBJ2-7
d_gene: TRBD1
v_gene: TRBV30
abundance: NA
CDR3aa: CAWSDQGAKQYF
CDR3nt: TGTGCCTGGAGTGATCAGGGGGCCAAGCAGTACTTC

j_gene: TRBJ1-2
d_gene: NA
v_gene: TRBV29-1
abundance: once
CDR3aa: CSVDSGSGYTF
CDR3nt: TGCAGCGTTGATTCGGGGTCTGGCTACACCTTC

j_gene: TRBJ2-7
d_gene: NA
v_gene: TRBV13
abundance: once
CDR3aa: CASSGGRGTSSYEQYF
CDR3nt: TGTGCCAGCAGCGGTGGGAGGGGGACCAGCTCCTACGAGCAGTACTTC

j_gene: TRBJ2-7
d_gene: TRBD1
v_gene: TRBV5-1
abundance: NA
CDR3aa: CASSQGTGDRQYF
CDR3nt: TGCGCCAGCAGCCAAGGGACAGGGGATAGGCAGTACTTC

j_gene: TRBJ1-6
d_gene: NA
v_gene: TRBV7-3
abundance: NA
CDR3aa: CASSLLDSSNSPLHF
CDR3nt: TGTGCCAGCAGCTTATTGGACAGTTCGAATTCACCCCTCCACTTT

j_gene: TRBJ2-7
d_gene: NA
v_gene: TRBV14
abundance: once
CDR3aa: CASSQEIRGDEQYF
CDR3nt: TGTGCCAGCAGCCAAGAGATTAGGGGCGACGAGCAGTACTTC

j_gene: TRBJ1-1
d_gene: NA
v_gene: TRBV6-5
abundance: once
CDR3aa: CASSHGSEAFF
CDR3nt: TGTGCCAGCAGTCACGGGTCAGAAGCTTTCTTT

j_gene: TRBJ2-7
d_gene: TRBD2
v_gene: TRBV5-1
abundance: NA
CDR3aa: CASSFGLGGNEQYF
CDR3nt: TGCGCCAGCAGCTTCGGACTAGGTGGGAACGAGCAGTACTTC

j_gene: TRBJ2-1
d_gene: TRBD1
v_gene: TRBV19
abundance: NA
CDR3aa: CASTMDRASSYNEQFF
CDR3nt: TGTGCCAGTACTATGGACAGGGCAAGCTCCTACAATGAGCAGTTCTTC

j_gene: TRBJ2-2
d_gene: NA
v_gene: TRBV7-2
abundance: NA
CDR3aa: CASSAAGMTNTGELFF
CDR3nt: TGTGCCAGCAGCGCCGCGGGGATGACGAACACCGGGGAGCTGTTTTTT

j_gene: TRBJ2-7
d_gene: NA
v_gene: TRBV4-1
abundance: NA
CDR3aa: CASSQAWSRLSYEQYF
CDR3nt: TGCGCCAGCAGCCAAGCGTGGTCGAGGCTCTCCTACGAGCAGTACTTC

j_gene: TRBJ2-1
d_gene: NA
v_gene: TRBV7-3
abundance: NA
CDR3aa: CASSSPGLLPEQFF
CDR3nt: TGTGCCAGCAGCTCGCCGGGACTCCTCCCTGAGCAGTTCTTC

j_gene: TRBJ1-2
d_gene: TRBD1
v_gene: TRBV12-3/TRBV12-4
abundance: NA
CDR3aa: CASSWTGGQGYTF
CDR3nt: TGTGCCAGCAGTTGGACAGGGGGGCAAGGCTACACCTTC

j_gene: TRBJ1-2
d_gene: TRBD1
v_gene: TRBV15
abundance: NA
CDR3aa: CATSRDSGQGLVRYGYTF
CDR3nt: TGTGCCACCAGCAGAGATTCGGGACAGGGTTTAGTTCGGTATGGCTACACCTTC

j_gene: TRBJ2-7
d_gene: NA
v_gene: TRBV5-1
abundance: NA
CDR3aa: CASSWDTSSYEQYF
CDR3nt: TGCGCCAGCAGCTGGGACACGAGCTCCTACGAGCAGTACTTC

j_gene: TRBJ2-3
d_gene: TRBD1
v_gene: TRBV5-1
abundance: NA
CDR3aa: CASSLEALGTGEGDTQYF
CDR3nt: TGCGCCAGCAGCTTGGAGGCGTTAGGGACAGGGGAAGGAGATACGCAGTATTTT

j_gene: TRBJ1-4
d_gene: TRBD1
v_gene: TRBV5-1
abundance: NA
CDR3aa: CASSLFSQGGETTNEKLFF
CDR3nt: TGCGCCAGCAGCTTGTTTTCCCAGGGGGGAGAGACAACTAATGAAAAACTGTTTTTT

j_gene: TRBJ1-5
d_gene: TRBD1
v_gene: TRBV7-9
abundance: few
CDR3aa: CASSSSTGDQPQHF
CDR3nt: TGTGCCAGCAGCTCTTCTACAGGGGATCAGCCCCAGCATTTT

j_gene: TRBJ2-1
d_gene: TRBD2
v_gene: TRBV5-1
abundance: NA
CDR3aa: CASSLAQRGDNEQFF
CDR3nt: TGCGCCAGCAGCTTGGCCCAGCGGGGGGACAATGAGCAGTTCTTC

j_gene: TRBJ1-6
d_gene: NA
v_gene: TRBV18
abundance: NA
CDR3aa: CASSPGSSYNSPLHF
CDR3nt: TGTGCCAGCTCACCAGGGAGCTCCTATAATTCACCCCTCCACTTT

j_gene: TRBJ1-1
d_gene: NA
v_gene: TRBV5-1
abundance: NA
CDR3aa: CASRAAGLKNTEAFF
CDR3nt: TGCGCCAGCAGGGCTGCGGGGCTTAAGAACACTGAAGCTTTCTTT